One and the same sample provided the 26 T cell receptor beta chains below, sequenced in a study of shared clonotypes between healthy human individuals. The data were produced by immunoSEQ multiplex PCR, yet TCRdb's version contains in-frame clones alone and is incomplete. The sample lists over 95,000 clones, around 43% occurring once. The sequenced sample consisted of PBMCs. These receptors all come from a woman in her thirties or forties in good health. Some clones in this sample may be carry-over from other donors' samples.

The chain combines TRBV7-9 with TRBJ2-5; unclear D gene. Germline CDR1 SEHNR, CDR2 FQNEAQ (reference sequence). V gave up 1 base and J gave up 4 bases, with 4 bases separating them. The CDR3 is 12 amino acids. The CDR3 DNA sequence: TGTGCCAGCAGCTTAGTCACAGAGACCCAGTACTTC. Translated: CASSLVTETQYF.

The count of this clone is one. The chain couples TRBV18 to TRBJ2-7, with TRBD1 matching over 10 bases. There are 16 residues in the CDR3. Germline loops: CDR1 KGHSH, CDR2 LQKENI. The V gene end was trimmed by 3 bases and the J gene end by 1 base; junction bases not matched to a gene: 6. Here the CDR3 reads CASSPLPGQGSYEQYF. For the CDR3, the DNA is TGTGCCAGCTCACCTCTTCCGGGACAGGGGTCCTACGAGCAGTACTTC.

This clone has a count of ten or more. This chain connects TRBV4-3 to TRBJ2-1; TRBD2 matches at 8 bases. Unmatched junction bases numbered 11, after V lost 5 bases and J lost 8 bases. The germline gives CDR1 LGHNA, CDR2 YSLEER. The CDR3 spans 15 residues. DNA for the CDR3: TGCGCCAGCAGCGTTGGGCGGGAGGTCTTAGATGAGCAGTTCTTC. It is translated as CASSVGREVLDEQFF.

The V gene is TRBV10-3, the J gene TRBJ2-7; TRBD1 aligns across 8 bases. V shed 6 bases and J 5 bases; nucleotides not matched to a gene: 12. The length of the CDR3 is 15 residues. CDR1 is ENHRY and CDR2 is SYGVKD in the germline V gene. The CDR3 DNA sequence: TGTGCCATCAGGGGGGAGACAGGGGAAAACCACGAGCAGTACTTC. This sequence encodes CAIRGETGENHEQYF.

This clone was seen a few times. With a far larger clone one base away, a read error is the likely cause. This chain joins TRBV4-1 and TRBJ2-7; D may correspond to TRBD1 or TRBD2 (5 bases each). CDR1 is MGHRA, CDR2 YSYEKL, per germline. The CDR3 is made up of 13 amino acids. V was pared by 6 bases and J by 9 bases, with 18 bases between. The CDR3 DNA reads as TGCGCCAGCAGAAGGGACCTCAATTCCGGGCAGTACTTC. Amino acids: CASRRDLNSGQYF.

The chain combines TRBV5-1 with TRBJ2-7; D is uncertain. The CDR3 covers 15 residues. Per germline, CDR1 SGHRS and CDR2 YFSETQ. V shed 0 bases and J shed 1 base, with 11 bases lying between them. The CDR3 coding sequence is TGCGCCAGCAGCTTGGCGGATCGGACGTCCTACGAGCAGTACTTC. Amino acids: CASSLADRTSYEQYF.

In DNA, the CDR3 is TGTGCCAGCAGTACCAAGCGAACAGGGTCAGAAGAAAAACTGTTTTTT. Translated: CASSTKRTGSEEKLFF. The chain carries TRBV14 and TRBJ1-4; maybe TRBD1 (6 bases). The CDR3 loop spans 16 amino acids. V dropped 6 bases and J dropped 8 bases, with 22 bases sitting between them. Looked up from germline, CDR1 is SGHDN and CDR2 is FVKESK.

The chain combines TRBV7-2 with TRBJ1-2; 9 bases align to TRBD1. CDR1 SGHTA and CDR2 FQGNSA come from the germline V gene. There are 14 residues in the CDR3. J lost 7 bases, V lost 5 bases, and 8 bases had no gene match. CDR3 nucleotides: TGTGCCAGCAGCCCGCGACAGGGGGGCGGTGGCTACACCTTC. Translating it yields CASSPRQGGGGYTF.

V is TRBV7-9 and J is TRBJ2-5; D not certain. Germline assignment: CDR1 SEHNR and CDR2 FQNEAQ (reference sequence). The V end was cut by 5 bases, the J end by 1 base, with 8 bases between. The CDR3 has 13 residues. Here the CDR3 DNA reads TGTGCCAGCAGCCCAATGCGCCAAGAGACCCAGTACTTC. Its protein product is CASSPMRQETQYF.

This clone has more than one count but fewer than ten. The chain uses TRBV9 and TRBJ2-5; a weak D match, TRBD2 (6 bases). CDR1 is SGDLS and CDR2 is YYNGEE in the germline V gene. Deletions cut 0 bases from V and 5 bases from J, with 11 bases between. The CDR3 spans 14 residues. The CDR3 DNA sequence: TGTGCCAGCAGCGTAGGCGGGGTCCGGGAGACCCAGTACTTC. It translates to CASSVGGVRETQYF. Based on the CDR3 plus reference TRBV9 and TRBJ2-5, the full variable domain is DSGVTQTPKHLITATGQRVTLRCSPRSGDLSVYWYQQSLDQGLQFLIQYYNGEERAKGNILERFSAQQFPDLHSELNLSSLELGDSALYFCASSVGGVRETQYFGPGTRLLVL.

The chain couples TRBV30 to TRBJ2-2; D tentatively fits TRBD1 or TRBD2 (6 bases each). The germline V gene encodes CDR1 GTSNPN and CDR2 SVGIG (reference sequence). V lost 0 bases, J lost 5 bases, and 13 bases lay in between. The CDR3 sequence is 15 residues long. CDR3: CAWSVRGRRTGELFF. As DNA, the CDR3 is TGTGCCTGGAGTGTACGGGGGCGGCGGACCGGGGAGCTGTTTTTT.

This chain connects TRBV11-2 to TRBJ2-1, with a possible D match to TRBD2 (6 bases). CDR3 size: 15 residues. Germline V CDR1 and CDR2: SGHAT, FQNNGV. V was cut by 2 bases and J by 5 bases, with 13 bases left in between. The DNA for the CDR3 is TGTGCCAGCAGCTTAATGGTCGGGGGAAACAATGAGCAGTTCTTC. The encoded protein is CASSLMVGGNNEQFF. Full variable domain (outside the CDR3, taken from reference TRBV11-2 and TRBJ2-1): EAGVAQSPRYKIIEKRQSVAFWCNPISGHATLYWYQQILGQGPKLLIQFQNNGVVDDSQLPKDRFSAERLKGVDSTLKIQPAKLEDSAVYLCASSLMVGGNNEQFFGPGTRLTVL.

For this clone: A far larger clone is only one base removed, so a read error is likely. The sample has other DNA sequences that encode this CDR3 too. V usage is TRBV5-1 and J usage is TRBJ1-2, with 9 bases matching TRBD1. The CDR3 is 16 amino acids. Germline loops: CDR1 SGHRS, CDR2 YFSETQ. The CDR3 DNA reads as TGCGCCAGCAGCCCGGGACAGGGTATCAGCGGCTATGGCTACACCTTT. Protein product: CASSPGQGISGYGYTF.

The chain combines TRBV7-9 with TRBJ1-1; maybe TRBD1 (5 bases). The ends were cut back, 5 bases at V and 4 bases at J, with 11 bases in the middle. The CDR3 spans 13 residues. From germline, CDR1 is SEHNR and CDR2 FQNEAQ (reference sequence). CDR3 sequence reads: CASSPGSGTEAFF. The CDR3 nucleotides are TGTGCCAGCAGCCCAGGGTCGGGCACTGAAGCTTTCTTT.

This chain links TRBV5-4 with TRBJ2-1; 8 bases match TRBD2. Losses at the gene ends were 4 bases for V and 2 bases for J; bases not matched to a gene: 11. Germline V lookup: CDR1 SGHNT, CDR2 YYREEE (reference sequence). This CDR3 has 17 residues. Here the CDR3 DNA reads TGTGCCAGCAGCGTAAGTAGCGGGGCCGACACCTACAATGAGCAGTTCTTC. Translated: CASSVSSGADTYNEQFF. Using reference TRBV5-4 and TRBJ2-1 for the parts outside the CDR3, the full variable domain is ETGVTQSPTHLIKTRGQQVTLRCSSQSGHNTVSWYQQALGQGPQFIFQYYREEENGRGNFPPRFSGLQFPNYSSELNVNALELDDSALYLCASSVSSGADTYNEQFFGPGTRLTVL.

The chain has TRBV18 and TRBJ2-5; D could derive from TRBD1 or TRBD2 (6 bases each). Per germline, CDR1 KGHSH and CDR2 LQKENI. This CDR3 contains 17 residues. The V and J ends lost 3 bases and 5 bases respectively, with 22 bases between them. CDR3 protein: CASSPRRDTIEGETQYF. The CDR3 region has the DNA TGTGCCAGCTCACCCAGGCGGGACACTATTGAGGGGGAGACCCAGTACTTC.

This chain joins TRBV20-1 and TRBJ2-5; D gene uncertain. Germline CDR1 is DFQATT and CDR2 is SNEGSKA (reference sequence). This CDR3 spans 11 amino acids. V lost 5 bases, J lost 5 bases, and 9 bases lay in between. CDR3 region: CSALIMETQYF. The CDR3 DNA reads as TGCAGTGCTCTTATTATGGAGACCCAGTACTTC.

The chain uses TRBV5-1 and TRBJ1-1; no firm D call. This CDR3 region has 14 residues. Per germline, CDR1 SGHRS and CDR2 YFSETQ. The V end lost 1 base, the J end lost 4 bases, and 11 bases lay between the germline ends. The CDR3 region is CASSLSGSTTEAFF. Here the CDR3 DNA reads TGCGCCAGCAGCTTGTCGGGGTCGACCACTGAAGCTTTCTTT.

The rearrangement joins TRBV5-6 to TRBJ2-5, with 11 bases fitting TRBD2. The DNA end is a closer match to TRBJ2-7, so the J assignment may be wrong. There are 16 residues in the CDR3. Germline CDR1 SGHDT, CDR2 YYEEEE. The chain's CDR3 is CASSSLAGGPRDEQYF. The CDR3 region has the DNA TGTGCCAGCAGCTCATTAGCGGGAGGGCCGCGTGACGAGCAGTACTTC.

The rearrangement links TRBV7-8 to TRBJ1-5; no firm D call. CDR3 length: 15 amino acids. The ends were cut back, 0 bases at V and 7 bases at J, with 13 bases in the middle. Germline CDR1 and CDR2: SGHVS and FQNEAQ. CDR3 residues: CASSLAPWEGQPQHF. CDR3 bases: TGTGCCAGCAGCTTAGCCCCCTGGGAGGGACAGCCCCAGCATTTT.

This clone was seen at least ten times. The chain employs TRBV30 and TRBJ2-7; possibly TRBD1 for D (5 bases). Trimming took off 4 bases at V and 4 bases at J, with 8 bases between the two ends. The CDR3 consists of 11 residues. The germline V gene encodes CDR1 GTSNPN and CDR2 SVGIG (reference sequence). The CDR3 sequence is CAWNSGYEQYF. The DNA of the CDR3 is TGTGCCTGGAATTCAGGGTACGAGCAGTACTTC.

J is TRBJ1-1 and V is TRBV18, with D possibly matching TRBD1 (5 bases). CDR1 and CDR2 from the germline V gene are KGHSH and LQKENI. V was clipped by 4 bases and J by 4 bases, with 13 bases between them. There are 14 residues in the CDR3. The CDR3 here is CASSRGGESTEAFF. In nucleotides, the CDR3 is TGTGCCAGCTCACGGGGAGGGGAGAGCACTGAAGCTTTCTTT.

This chain links TRBV19 with TRBJ2-7, with 10 positions matching TRBD1. Germline values: CDR1 LNHDA, CDR2 SQIVND (reference sequence). V shed 3 bases and J 3 bases; nucleotides not matched to a gene: 2. The length of the CDR3 is 14 residues. CDR3 residues: CASSMGTGVYEQYF. CDR3 coding DNA: TGTGCCAGTAGTATGGGGACAGGGGTCTACGAGCAGTACTTC.

V is TRBV7-3 and J is TRBJ2-7, with D maybe TRBD2 (6 bases). V was trimmed by 2 bases and J by 2 bases, leaving 13 bases between them. Germline loops: CDR1 SGHTA, CDR2 FQGTGA. The CDR3 totals 15 residues. The CDR3 DNA reads as TGTGCCAGCAGCTTAGCGCAGGGAGGCACCTACGAGCAGTACTTC. This sequence encodes CASSLAQGGTYEQYF. Drawing the rest from reference TRBV7-3 and TRBJ2-7, the complete variable domain is GAGVSQTPSNKVTEKGKYVELRCDPISGHTALYWYRQSLGQGPEFLIYFQGTGAADDSGLPNDRFFAVRPEGSVSTLKIQRTERGDSAVYLCASSLAQGGTYEQYFGPGTRLTVT.

The chain links TRBV29-1 to TRBJ2-7; no clear D gene. The V end lost 6 bases, the J end lost 2 bases, and 14 bases lay between the germline ends. Germline V gene data show CDR1 as SQVTM and CDR2 as ANQGSEA. This CDR3 is built from 13 residues. In DNA, the CDR3 is TGCAGCGTGGCAGCAGTGGCTCCCTACGAGCAGTACTTC. Translating it yields CSVAAVAPYEQYF.

This clone was observed a few times. This sequence joins TRBV9 and TRBJ1-6, with 9 bases fitting TRBD1. Trimming took 3 bases from V and 7 from J; bases not matched to a gene: 5. This CDR3 region has 15 residues. In germline, CDR1 is SGDLS, CDR2 YYNGEE. Written as DNA, the CDR3 is TGTGCCAGCAGCGGCGGACAGGGGCGGAATTCACCCCTCCACTTT. Translating gives CASSGGQGRNSPLHF.